This T cell receptor (beta chain) appears in the sequencing data of a study of CD8 T cells in Susac syndrome (dated by TCRdb to between 2018 and 2020). For the wider study: Repertoire sequencing was used to test whether CD8+ T cell activation and differentiation in Susac syndrome was antigen driven. CD8+ T cell repertoire clonality was compared between 11 to 12 healthy donors, around 14 Susac syndrome patients and roughly 15 multiple sclerosis patients. Points the paper makes about the study in general: The TCR sequencing and HLA analysis was acknowledged to have included a relatively small number of individuals.

High-throughput TCR beta sequencing profiled peripheral blood CD8+ and CD4+ T cells from healthy donors, Susac syndrome patients and multiple sclerosis patients. Multiple sclerosis controls were treatment-naive patients with stable or active relapsing-remitting disease fulfilling revised McDonald criteria. Bulk CD8+ and CD4+ T cells were purified by magnetic negative isolation, while CD8+ TEMRA cells were enriched using FACS. Blood was collected in EDTA tubes and processed within 24 hours, with PBMCs isolated through density gradient centrifugation. PBMCs intended for TCR sequencing were frozen in liquid nitrogen and were later thawed in a 37 degrees C water bath. The sorted or isolated CD4+, CD8+ and CD8+ TEMRA cells had a purity of 90% or higher. The germline V gene specifies SQVTM as CDR1 and ANQGSEA as CDR2. The CDR3 sequence holds 12 residues, the cysteine and phenylalanine included. Of all the DNA, just the CDR3 is kept, 36 bases in frame from base 1. The junction shows trimming of 2 bases on V and 10 bases on J, plus 9 bases between the germline ends.

RNA was extracted using the RNeasy kit, and roughly 0.5 to 1 ug of the RNA was reverse transcribed with random hexamers. The immunoSEQ multiplex PCR assay, which covers 54 Vbeta and 13 Jbeta segments, was used to amplify TCR beta CDR3 regions. Bias from PCR amplification was corrected by using a synthetic template baseline for primer optimization and for computational correction. The authors' pipeline ran thus. Reads were annotated to V, D and J genes according to IMGT and were analyzed with immunoSEQ Analyzer, with only productive sequences retained. Clonality was calculated as one minus the Shannon entropy normalized by log2 of the number of productive unique sequences. For each patient and control, public and private clones were evaluated among the 100 most prevalent clones. Clones were defined as Susac-specific when absent from the healthy and MS cohorts, from roughly 1,000 published viral clones and from other ImmuneACCESS disease sequences. Starting from the raw public reads, TCRdb applied fastp trimming at Q25, assembled clones with MiXCR and retained in-frame beta chains. Rows are combined by CDR3 protein, so each entry shows the most common genes and DNA. For this entry, the V and J calls and clone size follow TCRdb and not the study's own pipeline. The sample has 150,000 to 180,000 distinct CDR3 sequences on record, over 85% of them singletons. Clones ranked in the top ten supply over 0.2% of the sample.

To note about this clonotype: The specificity of this receptor is unknown. Base qualities are not provided; no much larger clone lies one nucleotide away.

The V and J segments used are TRBV29-1 and TRBJ2-6; perhaps TRBD1 is the D gene, with 5 bases matching. This sequence originates from a human donor with multiple sclerosis. The sequenced sample consisted of CD8+ T cells from PBMCs. The DNA reads TGCAGCGTTGAATTAAGGGGAAACGTCCTGACTTTC. This encodes CSVELRGNVLTF.